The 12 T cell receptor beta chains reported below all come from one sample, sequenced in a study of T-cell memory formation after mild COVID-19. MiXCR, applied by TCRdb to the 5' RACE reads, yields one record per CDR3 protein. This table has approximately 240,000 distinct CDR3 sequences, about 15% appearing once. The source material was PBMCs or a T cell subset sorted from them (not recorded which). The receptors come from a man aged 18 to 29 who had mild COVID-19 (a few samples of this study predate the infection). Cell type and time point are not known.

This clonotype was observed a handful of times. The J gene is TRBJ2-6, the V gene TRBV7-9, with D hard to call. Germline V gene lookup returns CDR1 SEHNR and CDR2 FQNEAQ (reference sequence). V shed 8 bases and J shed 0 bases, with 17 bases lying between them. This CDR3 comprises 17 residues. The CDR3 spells CASWGFGHSSGANVLTF. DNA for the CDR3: TGTGCCAGCTGGGGATTTGGGCATAGCTCTGGGGCCAACGTCCTGACTTTC. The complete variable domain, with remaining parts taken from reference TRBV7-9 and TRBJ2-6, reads DTGVSQNPRHKITKRGQNVTFRCDPISEHNRLYWYRQTLGQGPEFLTYFQNEAQLEKSRLLSDRFSAERPKGSFSTLEIQRTEQGDSAMYLCASWGFGHSSGANVLTFGAGSRLTVL.

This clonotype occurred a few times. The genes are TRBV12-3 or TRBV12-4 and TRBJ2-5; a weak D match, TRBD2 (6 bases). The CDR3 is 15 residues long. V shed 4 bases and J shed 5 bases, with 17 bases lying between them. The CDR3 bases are TGTGCCAGCAGTTCTGTAGCGGCGTTCGGGGAGACCCAGTACTTC. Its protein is CASSSVAAFGETQYF.

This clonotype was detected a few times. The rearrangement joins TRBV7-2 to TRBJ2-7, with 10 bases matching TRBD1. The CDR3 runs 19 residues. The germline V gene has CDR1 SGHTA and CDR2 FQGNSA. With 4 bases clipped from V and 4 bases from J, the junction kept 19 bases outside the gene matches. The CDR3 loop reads CASSSHTTVGTGAMYEQYF. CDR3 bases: TGTGCCAGCAGCTCGCACACCACCGTCGGGACAGGGGCGATGTACGAGCAGTACTTC.

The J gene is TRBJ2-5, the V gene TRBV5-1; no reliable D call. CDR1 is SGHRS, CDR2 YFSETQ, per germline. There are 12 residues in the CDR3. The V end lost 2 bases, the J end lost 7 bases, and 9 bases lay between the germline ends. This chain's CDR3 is CASSFSHGTQYF. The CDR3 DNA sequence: TGCGCCAGCAGCTTTTCCCATGGGACCCAGTACTTC. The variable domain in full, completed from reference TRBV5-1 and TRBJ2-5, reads KAGVTQTPRYLIKTRGQQVTLSCSPISGHRSVSWYQQTPGQGLQFLFEYFSETQRNKGNFPGRFSGRQFSNSRSEMNVSTLELGDSALYLCASSFSHGTQYFGPGTRLLVL.

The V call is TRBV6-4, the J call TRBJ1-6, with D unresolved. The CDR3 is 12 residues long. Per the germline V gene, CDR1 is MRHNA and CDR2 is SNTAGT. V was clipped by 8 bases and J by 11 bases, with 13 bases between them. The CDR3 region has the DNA TGTGCCAGCTGCGGCTTTGCGACACCCCTCCACTTT. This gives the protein CASCGFATPLHF.

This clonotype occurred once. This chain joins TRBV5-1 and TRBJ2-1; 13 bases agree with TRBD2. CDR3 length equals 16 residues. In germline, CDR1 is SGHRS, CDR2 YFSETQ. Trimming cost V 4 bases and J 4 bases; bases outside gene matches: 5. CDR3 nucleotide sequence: TGCGCCAGCAGCCGGGGACTAGCGGGGTCTTACAATGAGCAGTTCTTC. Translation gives CASSRGLAGSYNEQFF. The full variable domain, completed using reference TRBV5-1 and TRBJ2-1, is KAGVTQTPRYLIKTRGQQVTLSCSPISGHRSVSWYQQTPGQGLQFLFEYFSETQRNKGNFPGRFSGRQFSNSRSEMNVSTLELGDSALYLCASSRGLAGSYNEQFFGPGTRLTVL.

CDR3 coding DNA: TGTGCCAGCAGCTCCGAATGGAATGAGCAGTTCTTC. It yields the protein CASSSEWNEQFF. J is TRBJ2-1 and V is TRBV7-9; D is uncertain. This CDR3 region has 12 residues. CDR1 is SEHNR and CDR2 is FQNEAQ in the germline V gene (reference sequence). V lost 4 bases to trimming and J lost 7 bases, with 8 bases between them.

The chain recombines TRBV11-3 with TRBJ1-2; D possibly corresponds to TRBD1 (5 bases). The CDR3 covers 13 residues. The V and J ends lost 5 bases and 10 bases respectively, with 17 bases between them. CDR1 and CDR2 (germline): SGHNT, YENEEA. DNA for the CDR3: TGTGCCAGCAGCAGGAGGGACGGAGCTGACTACACCTTC. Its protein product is CASSRRDGADYTF.

CDR3: CAISEGPGPFQNTIYF. CDR3 bases: TGTGCCATCAGTGAAGGGCCAGGCCCTTTTCAGAACACCATATATTTT. The chain joins TRBV10-3 to TRBJ1-3, with no clear D. This CDR3 has 16 amino acids. V was pared by 3 bases and J by 7 bases, with 19 bases between. Germline lookup yields CDR1 ENHRY and CDR2 SYGVKD.

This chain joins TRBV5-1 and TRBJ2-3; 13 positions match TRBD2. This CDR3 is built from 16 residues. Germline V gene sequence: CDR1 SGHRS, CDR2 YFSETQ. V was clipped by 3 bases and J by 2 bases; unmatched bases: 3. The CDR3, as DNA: TGCGCCAGCAGCTCGGGACTAGCGGGGTTCACAGATACGCAGTATTTT. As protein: CASSSGLAGFTDTQYF. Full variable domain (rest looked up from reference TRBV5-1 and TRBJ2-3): KAGVTQTPRYLIKTRGQQVTLSCSPISGHRSVSWYQQTPGQGLQFLFEYFSETQRNKGNFPGRFSGRQFSNSRSEMNVSTLELGDSALYLCASSSGLAGFTDTQYFGPGTRLTVL.

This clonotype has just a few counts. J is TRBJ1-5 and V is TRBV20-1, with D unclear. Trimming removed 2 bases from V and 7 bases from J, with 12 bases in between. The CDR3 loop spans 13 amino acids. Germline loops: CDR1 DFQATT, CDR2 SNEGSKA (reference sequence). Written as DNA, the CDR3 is TGCAGTGCTAGAAACCAAGTCCGGCAGCCCCAGCATTTT. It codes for CSARNQVRQPQHF.

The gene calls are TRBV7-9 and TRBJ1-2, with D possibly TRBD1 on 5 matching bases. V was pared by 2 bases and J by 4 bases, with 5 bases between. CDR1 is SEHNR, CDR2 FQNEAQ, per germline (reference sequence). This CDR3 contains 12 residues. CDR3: CASSLTGYGYTF. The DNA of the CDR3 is TGTGCCAGCAGCTTAACAGGCTATGGCTACACCTTC.